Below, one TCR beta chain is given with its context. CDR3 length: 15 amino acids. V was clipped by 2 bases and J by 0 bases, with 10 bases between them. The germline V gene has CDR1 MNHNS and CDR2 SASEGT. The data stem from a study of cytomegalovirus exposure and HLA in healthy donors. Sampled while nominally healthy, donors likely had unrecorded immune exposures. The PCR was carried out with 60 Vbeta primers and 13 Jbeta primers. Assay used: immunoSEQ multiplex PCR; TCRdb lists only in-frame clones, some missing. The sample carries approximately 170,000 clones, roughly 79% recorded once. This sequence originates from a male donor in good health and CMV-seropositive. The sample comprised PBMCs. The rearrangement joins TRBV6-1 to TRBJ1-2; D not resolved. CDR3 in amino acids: CASSESGLANYGYTF. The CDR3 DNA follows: TGTGCCAGCAGTGAATCGGGGTTAGCTAACTATGGCTACACCTTC.